This record concerns one T cell receptor beta chain sequence. The sample originates from a study of T cells expressing NK-cell markers. For the study at large: Of eight sequenced donors, seven were HCMV-seropositive and one HCMV-seronegative.

It was by 5'RACE template switching with UMIs that TCR beta cDNA was made. After re-calling the 5' RACE reads, TCRdb lists one entry per CDR3 protein, DNA absent. This sample's clone table lists 550,000 to 600,000 distinct CDR3 sequences. The CDR3 covers 16 residues. The germline CDR1 and CDR2 sequences are SGHAT and FQNNGV. The sequenced material came from blood T cells: a sorted CD56 or NKG2C T cell subset, CD4+ or CD8+ T cells, or bulk PBMC T cells (not recorded which). The chain carries TRBV11-2 and TRBJ2-3. The sequence was obtained from a young man in good health. The CDR3 loop reads CASSSSSLRSTDTQYF.